This TCR beta chain was captured in a study of blood T cell repertoires in COVID-19. Overall study context: The study drew acute and convalescent COVID-19 samples from the United States, Italy and Spain.

The repertoire was sequenced with immunoSEQ multiplex PCR; TCRdb's copy has only in-frame clones and lacks some. The sample has roughly 190,000 clones; more than 70% are singletons. This clone was seen a single time. Germline assignment: CDR1 SGDLS and CDR2 YYNGEE. CDR3 length: 16 residues. V was clipped by 4 bases and J by 0 bases, with 16 bases between them. Material: peripheral blood. The chain uses TRBV9 and TRBJ1-2; TRBD1 might be the D (6 bases). This receptor was identified in an older woman with acute or convalescent COVID-19. The CDR3 is CASSTFDRPSNYGYTF. The CDR3 DNA reads TGTGCCAGCAGCACCTTCGACAGGCCCTCTAACTATGGCTACACCTTC.